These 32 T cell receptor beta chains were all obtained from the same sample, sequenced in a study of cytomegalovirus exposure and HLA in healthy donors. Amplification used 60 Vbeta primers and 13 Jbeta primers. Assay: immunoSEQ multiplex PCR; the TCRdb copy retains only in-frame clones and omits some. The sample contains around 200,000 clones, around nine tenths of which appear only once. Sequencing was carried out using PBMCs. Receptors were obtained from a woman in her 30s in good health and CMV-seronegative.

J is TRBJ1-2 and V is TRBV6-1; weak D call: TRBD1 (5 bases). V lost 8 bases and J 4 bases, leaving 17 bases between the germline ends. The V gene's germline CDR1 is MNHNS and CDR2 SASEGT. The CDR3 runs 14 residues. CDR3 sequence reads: CASAPVGGVYGYTF. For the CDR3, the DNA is TGTGCCAGCGCCCCGGTGGGGGGAGTCTATGGCTACACCTTC.

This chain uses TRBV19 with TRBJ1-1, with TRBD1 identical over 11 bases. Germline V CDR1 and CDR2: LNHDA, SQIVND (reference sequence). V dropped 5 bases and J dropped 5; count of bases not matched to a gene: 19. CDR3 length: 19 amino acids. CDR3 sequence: CASSPPPGQGAQRGTEAFF. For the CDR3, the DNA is TGTGCCAGTAGTCCCCCGCCCGGACAGGGGGCTCAAAGGGGGACTGAAGCTTTCTTT.

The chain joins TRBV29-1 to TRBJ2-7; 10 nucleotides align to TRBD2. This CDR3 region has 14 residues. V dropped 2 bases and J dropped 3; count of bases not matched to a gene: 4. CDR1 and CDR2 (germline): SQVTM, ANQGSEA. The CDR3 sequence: CSVEYPSGSYEQYF. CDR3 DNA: TGCAGCGTTGAATATCCTAGCGGGAGCTACGAGCAGTACTTC.

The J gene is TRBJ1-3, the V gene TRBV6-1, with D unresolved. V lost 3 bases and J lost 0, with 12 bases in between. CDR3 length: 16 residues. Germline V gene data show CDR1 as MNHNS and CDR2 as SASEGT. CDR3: CASSDLRGTSGNTIYF. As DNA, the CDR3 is TGTGCCAGCAGTGATTTGAGAGGAACCTCTGGAAACACCATATATTTT.

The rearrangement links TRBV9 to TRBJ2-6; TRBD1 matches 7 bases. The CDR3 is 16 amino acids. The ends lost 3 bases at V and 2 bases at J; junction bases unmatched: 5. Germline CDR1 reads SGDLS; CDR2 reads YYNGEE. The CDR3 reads CASSGLTGTGANVLTF. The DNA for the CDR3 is TGTGCCAGCAGCGGGTTGACAGGGACTGGGGCCAACGTCCTGACTTTC.

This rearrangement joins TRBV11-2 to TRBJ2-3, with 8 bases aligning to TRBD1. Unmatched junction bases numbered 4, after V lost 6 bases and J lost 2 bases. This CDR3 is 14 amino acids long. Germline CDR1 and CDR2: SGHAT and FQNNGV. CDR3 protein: CASSLDRVTDTQYF. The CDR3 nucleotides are TGTGCCAGCAGTTTGGACAGGGTCACAGATACGCAGTATTTT. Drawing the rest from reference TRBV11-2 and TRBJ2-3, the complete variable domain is EAGVAQSPRYKIIEKRQSVAFWCNPISGHATLYWYQQILGQGPKLLIQFQNNGVVDDSQLPKDRFSAERLKGVDSTLKIQPAKLEDSAVYLCASSLDRVTDTQYFGPGTRLTVL.

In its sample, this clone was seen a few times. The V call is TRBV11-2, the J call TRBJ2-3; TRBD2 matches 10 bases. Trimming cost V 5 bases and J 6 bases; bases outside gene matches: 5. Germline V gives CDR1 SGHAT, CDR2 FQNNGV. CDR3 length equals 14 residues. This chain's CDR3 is CASSRSGGEDTQYF. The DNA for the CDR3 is TGTGCCAGCAGCCGCAGCGGGGGGGAGGATACGCAGTATTTT.

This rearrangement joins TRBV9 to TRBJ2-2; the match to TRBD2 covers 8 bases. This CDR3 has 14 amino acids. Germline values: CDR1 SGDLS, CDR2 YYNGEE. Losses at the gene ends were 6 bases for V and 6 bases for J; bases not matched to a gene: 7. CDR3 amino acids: CASTRAGASGELFF. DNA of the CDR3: TGTGCCAGCACCCGAGCGGGAGCATCCGGGGAGCTGTTTTTT.

This CDR3 reads CASSAGHSSGRLTGELFF. In DNA form, the CDR3 reads TGTGCCAGCAGCGCGGGACACTCTAGCGGGAGACTCACCGGGGAGCTGTTTTTT. V is TRBV9 and J is TRBJ2-2; TRBD2 matches 10 bases. The V and J ends lost 3 bases and 4 bases, in that order; junction bases with no gene match: 12. This CDR3 region has 18 residues. From germline, CDR1 is SGDLS and CDR2 YYNGEE. Drawing the rest from reference TRBV9 and TRBJ2-2, the complete variable domain is DSGVTQTPKHLITATGQRVTLRCSPRSGDLSVYWYQQSLDQGLQFLIQYYNGEERAKGNILERFSAQQFPDLHSELNLSSLELGDSALYFCASSAGHSSGRLTGELFFGEGSRLTVL.

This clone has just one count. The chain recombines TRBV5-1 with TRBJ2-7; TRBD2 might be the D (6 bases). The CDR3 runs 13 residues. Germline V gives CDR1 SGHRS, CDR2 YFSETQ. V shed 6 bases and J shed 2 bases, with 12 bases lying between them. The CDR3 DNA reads TGCGCCAGCAACCGGGACTCCGCCTACGAGCAGTACTTC. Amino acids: CASNRDSAYEQYF.

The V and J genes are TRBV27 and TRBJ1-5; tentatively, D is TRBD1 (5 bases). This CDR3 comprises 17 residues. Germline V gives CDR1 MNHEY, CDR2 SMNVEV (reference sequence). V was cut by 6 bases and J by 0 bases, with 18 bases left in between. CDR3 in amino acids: CASSPTGREYSNQPQHF. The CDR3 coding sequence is TGTGCCAGCAGCCCGACCGGCAGGGAATATAGCAATCAGCCCCAGCATTTT.

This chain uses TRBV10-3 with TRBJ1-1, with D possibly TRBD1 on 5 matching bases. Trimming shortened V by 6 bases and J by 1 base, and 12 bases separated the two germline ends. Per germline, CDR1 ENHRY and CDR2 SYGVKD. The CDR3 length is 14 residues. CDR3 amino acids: CAIRGSGQNTEAFF. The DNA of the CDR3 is TGTGCCATCAGGGGGTCAGGGCAGAACACTGAAGCTTTCTTT.

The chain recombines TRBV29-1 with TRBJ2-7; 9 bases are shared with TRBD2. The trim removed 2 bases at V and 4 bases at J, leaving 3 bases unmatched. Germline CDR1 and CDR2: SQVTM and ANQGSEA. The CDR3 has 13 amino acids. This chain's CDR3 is CSVEFLAGYEQYF. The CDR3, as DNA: TGCAGCGTTGAATTCCTAGCGGGGTACGAGCAGTACTTC.

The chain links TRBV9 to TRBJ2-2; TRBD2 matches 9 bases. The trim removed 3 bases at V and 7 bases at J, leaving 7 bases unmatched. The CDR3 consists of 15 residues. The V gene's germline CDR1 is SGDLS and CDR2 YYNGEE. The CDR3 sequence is CASSASGRNIGELFF. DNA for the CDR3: TGTGCCAGCAGCGCAAGCGGGAGGAATATCGGGGAGCTGTTTTTT.

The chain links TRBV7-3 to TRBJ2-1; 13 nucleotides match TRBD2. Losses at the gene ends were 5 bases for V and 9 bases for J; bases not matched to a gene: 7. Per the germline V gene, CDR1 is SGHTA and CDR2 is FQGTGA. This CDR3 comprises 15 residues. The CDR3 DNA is TGTGCCAGCAGCCGACTAGCGGGAGGCCGGGGTGAGCAGTTCTTC. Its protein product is CASSRLAGGRGEQFF.

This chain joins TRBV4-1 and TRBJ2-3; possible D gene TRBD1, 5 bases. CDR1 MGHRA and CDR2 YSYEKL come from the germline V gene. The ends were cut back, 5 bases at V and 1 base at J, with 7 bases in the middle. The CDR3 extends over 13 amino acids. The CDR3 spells CASSTTGTDTQYF. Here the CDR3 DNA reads TGCGCCAGCAGCACGACAGGCACAGATACGCAGTATTTT.

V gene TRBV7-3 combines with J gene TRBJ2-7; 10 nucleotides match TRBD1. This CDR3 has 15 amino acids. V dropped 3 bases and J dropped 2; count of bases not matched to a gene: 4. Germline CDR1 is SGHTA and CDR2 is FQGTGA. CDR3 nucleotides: TGTGCCAGCAGCTTCACCGGGACAGGGGCCTACGAGCAGTACTTC. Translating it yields CASSFTGTGAYEQYF.

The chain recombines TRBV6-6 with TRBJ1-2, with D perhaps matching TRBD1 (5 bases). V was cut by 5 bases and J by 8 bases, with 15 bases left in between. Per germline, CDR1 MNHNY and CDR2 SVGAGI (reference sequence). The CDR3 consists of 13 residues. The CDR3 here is CASSPQGLDGYTF. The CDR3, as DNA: TGTGCCAGCAGTCCCCAGGGATTGGACGGCTACACCTTC.

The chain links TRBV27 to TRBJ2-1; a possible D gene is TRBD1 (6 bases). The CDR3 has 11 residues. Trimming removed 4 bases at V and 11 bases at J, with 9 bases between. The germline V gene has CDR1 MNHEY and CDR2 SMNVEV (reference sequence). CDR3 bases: TGTGCCAGCAGTTCCAGGGGAAAGCAGTTCTTC. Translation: CASSSRGKQFF.

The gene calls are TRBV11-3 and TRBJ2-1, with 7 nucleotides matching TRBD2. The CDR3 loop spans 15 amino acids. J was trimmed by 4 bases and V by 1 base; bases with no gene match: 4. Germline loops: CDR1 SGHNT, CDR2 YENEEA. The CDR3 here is CASSLGLAEYNEQFF. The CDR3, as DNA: TGTGCCAGCAGCTTAGGGCTAGCGGAATACAATGAGCAGTTCTTC.

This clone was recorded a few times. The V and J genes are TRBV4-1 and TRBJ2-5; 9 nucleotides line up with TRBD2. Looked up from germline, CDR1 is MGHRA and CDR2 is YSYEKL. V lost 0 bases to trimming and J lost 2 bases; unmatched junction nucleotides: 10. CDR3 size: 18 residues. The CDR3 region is CASSQDQAGGPAQETQYF. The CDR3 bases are TGCGCCAGCAGCCAAGATCAAGCGGGGGGCCCCGCACAAGAGACCCAGTACTTC.

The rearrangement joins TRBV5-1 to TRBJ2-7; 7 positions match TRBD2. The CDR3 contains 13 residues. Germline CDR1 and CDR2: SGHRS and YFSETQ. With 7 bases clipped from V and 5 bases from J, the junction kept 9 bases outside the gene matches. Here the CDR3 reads CASSAGTSDEQYF. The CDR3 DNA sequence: TGCGCCAGCTCCGCGGGCACTAGCGACGAGCAGTACTTC.

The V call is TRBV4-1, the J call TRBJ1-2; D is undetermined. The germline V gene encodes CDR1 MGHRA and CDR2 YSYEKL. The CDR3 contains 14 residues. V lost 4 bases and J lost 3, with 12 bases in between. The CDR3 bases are TGCGCCAGCAGCCGCTTGGTGGGAGACTATGGCTACACCTTC. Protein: CASSRLVGDYGYTF.

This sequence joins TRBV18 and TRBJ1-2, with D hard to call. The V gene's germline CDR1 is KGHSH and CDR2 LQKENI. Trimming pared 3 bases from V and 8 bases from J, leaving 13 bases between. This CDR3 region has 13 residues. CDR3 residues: CASSPPSGEGYTF. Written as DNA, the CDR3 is TGTGCCAGCTCACCTCCGAGCGGGGAAGGCTACACCTTC.

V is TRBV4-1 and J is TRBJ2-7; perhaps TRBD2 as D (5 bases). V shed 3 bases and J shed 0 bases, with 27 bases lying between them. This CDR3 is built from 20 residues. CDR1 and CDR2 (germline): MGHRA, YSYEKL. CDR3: CASSHRAVPAQADRSYEQYF. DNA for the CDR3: TGCGCCAGCAGCCACCGCGCGGTCCCCGCCCAAGCGGACCGCTCCTACGAGCAGTACTTC.

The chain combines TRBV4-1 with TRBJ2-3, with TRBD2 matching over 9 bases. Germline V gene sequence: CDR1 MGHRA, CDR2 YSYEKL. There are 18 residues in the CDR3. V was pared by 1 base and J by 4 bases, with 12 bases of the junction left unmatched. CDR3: CASSQGWWRGGGADTQYF. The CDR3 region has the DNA TGCGCCAGCAGCCAAGGCTGGTGGCGGGGGGGCGGTGCAGATACGCAGTATTTT.

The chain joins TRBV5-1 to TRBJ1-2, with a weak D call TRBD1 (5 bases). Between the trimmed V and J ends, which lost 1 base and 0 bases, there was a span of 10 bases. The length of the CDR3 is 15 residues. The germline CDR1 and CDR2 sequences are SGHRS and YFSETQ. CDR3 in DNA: TGCGCCAGCAGCTTGTCTCAGGGAACTAACTATGGCTACACCTTC. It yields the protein CASSLSQGTNYGYTF.

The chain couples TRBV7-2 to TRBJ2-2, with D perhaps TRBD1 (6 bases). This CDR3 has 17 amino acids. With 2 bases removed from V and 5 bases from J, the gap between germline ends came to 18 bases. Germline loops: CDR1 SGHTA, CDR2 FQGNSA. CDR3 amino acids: CASSLNLNRAGTGELFF. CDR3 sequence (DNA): TGTGCCAGCAGCTTAAACCTAAACAGGGCAGGAACCGGGGAGCTGTTTTTT.

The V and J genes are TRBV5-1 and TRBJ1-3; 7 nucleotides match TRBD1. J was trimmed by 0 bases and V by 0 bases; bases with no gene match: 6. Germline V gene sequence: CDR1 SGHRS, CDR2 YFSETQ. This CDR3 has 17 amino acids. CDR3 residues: CASSLGGTAGSGNTIYF. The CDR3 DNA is TGCGCCAGCAGCTTGGGGGGGACAGCCGGCTCTGGAAACACCATATATTTT.

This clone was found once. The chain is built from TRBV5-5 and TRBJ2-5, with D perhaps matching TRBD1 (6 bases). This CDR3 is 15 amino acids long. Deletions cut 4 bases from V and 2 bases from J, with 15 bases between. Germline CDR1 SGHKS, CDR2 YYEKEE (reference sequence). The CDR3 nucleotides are TGTGCCAGCAGCCCACAAACAGGGAAACAAGAGACCCAGTACTTC. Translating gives CASSPQTGKQETQYF.

CDR3 sequence: CSVDVFTAQYF. CDR3 bases: TGCAGCGTTGATGTCTTCACGGCGCAGTATTTT. The rearrangement links TRBV29-1 to TRBJ2-3; D is undetermined. This CDR3 region has 11 residues. Between the trimmed V and J ends, which lost 3 bases and 10 bases, there was a span of 11 bases. Germline V gene lookup returns CDR1 SQVTM and CDR2 ANQGSEA.

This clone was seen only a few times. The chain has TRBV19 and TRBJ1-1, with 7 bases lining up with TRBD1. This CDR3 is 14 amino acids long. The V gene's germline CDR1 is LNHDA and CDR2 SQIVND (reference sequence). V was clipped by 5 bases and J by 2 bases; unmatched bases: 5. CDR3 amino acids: CASSSRTGNTEAFF. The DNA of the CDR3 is TGTGCCAGTAGTTCCAGGACAGGTAACACTGAAGCTTTCTTT.